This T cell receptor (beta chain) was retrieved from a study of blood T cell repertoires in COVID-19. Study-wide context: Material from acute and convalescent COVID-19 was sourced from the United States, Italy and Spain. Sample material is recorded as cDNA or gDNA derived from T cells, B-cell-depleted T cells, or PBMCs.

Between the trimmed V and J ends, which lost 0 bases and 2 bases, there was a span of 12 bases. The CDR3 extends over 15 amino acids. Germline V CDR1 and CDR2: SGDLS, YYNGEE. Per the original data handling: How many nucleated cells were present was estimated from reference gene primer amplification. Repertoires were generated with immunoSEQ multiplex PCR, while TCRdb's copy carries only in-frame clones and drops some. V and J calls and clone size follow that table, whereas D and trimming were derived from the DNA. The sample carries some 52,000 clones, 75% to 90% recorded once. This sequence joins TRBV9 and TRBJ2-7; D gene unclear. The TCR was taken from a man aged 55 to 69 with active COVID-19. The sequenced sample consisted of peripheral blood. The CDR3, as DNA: TGTGCCAGCAGCGTAGGGTACTCGTCAACCTACGAGCAGTACTTC. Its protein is CASSVGYSSTYEQYF.